Following are 3 T cell receptor beta chains from one sample sequenced in a study of regulatory T cells in long-lasting Graves disease. The time point here: newly diagnosed GD, antithyroid drugs for less than 3 months. Scientists built the TCR library using RNA that was extracted from PBMCs. Building of the TCR beta libraries involved iRepertoire HTBI primers and Arm-PCR of CDR3 regions. TCRdb reanalysed the multiplex PCR reads using MiXCR and keeps one entry per CDR3 protein. Here the sample spans around 450,000 distinct CDR3 sequences, over 12% being singletons. The same sample was also studied in work on T cells in Graves' hyperthyroidism and ophthalmopathy.

This specimen was peripheral blood mononuclear cells (PBMCs), taken at new diagnosis, from a patient treated with antithyroid drugs. The receptors were sampled from a woman between 35 and 50 years old with Graves disease.

This clonotype has just a few counts. The chain combines TRBV5-1 with TRBJ2-3; D might be TRBD2 (6 bases). Germline CDR1 and CDR2: SGHRS and YFSETQ. V lost 0 bases to trimming and J lost 2 bases, with 10 bases between them. This CDR3 contains 15 residues. The chain's CDR3 is CASSLGGTNTDTQYF. The CDR3 nucleotides are TGCGCCAGCAGCTTGGGCGGGACCAACACAGATACGCAGTATTTT.

This clonotype was seen many times. The rearrangement links TRBV28 to TRBJ2-7; 7 bases align to TRBD2. The CDR3 covers 15 residues. The germline gives CDR1 MDHEN, CDR2 SYDVKM. V lost 2 bases to trimming and J lost 9 bases; unmatched junction nucleotides: 13. The chain's CDR3 is CASSLPASSGSRQYF. DNA for the CDR3: TGTGCCAGCAGTTTACCGGCATCTAGCGGTTCTCGGCAGTACTTC.

Many counts were recorded for this clonotype. This chain joins TRBV11-3 and TRBJ2-5; D is possibly TRBD2 (5 bases). The CDR3 is 16 amino acids. Germline V gene data show CDR1 as SGHNT and CDR2 as YENEEA. V lost 2 bases and J lost 4, with 17 bases in between. The CDR3 DNA follows: TGTGCCAGCAGCTTACCCACACAGATAGCGCCAGAGACCCAGTACTTC. This gives the protein CASSLPTQIAPETQYF.